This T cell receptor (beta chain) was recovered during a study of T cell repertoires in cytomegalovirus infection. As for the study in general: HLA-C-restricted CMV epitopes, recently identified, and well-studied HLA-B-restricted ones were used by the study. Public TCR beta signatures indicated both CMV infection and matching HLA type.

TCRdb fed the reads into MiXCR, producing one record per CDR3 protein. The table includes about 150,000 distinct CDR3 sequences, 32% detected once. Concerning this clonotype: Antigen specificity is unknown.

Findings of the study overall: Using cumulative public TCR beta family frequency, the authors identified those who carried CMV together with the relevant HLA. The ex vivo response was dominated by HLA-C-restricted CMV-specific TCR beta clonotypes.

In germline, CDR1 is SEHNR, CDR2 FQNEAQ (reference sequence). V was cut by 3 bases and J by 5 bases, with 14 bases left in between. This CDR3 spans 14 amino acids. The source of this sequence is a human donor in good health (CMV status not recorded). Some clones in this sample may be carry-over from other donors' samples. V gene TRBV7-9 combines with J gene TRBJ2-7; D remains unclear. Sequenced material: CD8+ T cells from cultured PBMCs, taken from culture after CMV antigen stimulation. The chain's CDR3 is CASSFASPADEQYF. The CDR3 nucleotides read TGTGCCAGCAGCTTTGCATCGCCCGCCGACGAGCAGTACTTC.